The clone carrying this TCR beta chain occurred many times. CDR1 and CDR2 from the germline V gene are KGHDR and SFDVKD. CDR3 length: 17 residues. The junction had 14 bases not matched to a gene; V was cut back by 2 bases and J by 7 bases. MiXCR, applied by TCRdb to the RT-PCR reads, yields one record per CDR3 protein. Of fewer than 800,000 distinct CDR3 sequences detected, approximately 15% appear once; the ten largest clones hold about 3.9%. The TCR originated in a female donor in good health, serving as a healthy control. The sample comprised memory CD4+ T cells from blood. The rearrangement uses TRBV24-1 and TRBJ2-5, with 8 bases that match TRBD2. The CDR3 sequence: CATSDSRAGLARGTQYF. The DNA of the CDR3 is TGTGCCACCAGTGATTCACGGGCAGGACTAGCCCGCGGGACCCAGTACTTC.